This entry is about one TCR beta chain. The antigen remains undetermined. The time point here: blood from clinic visit 5 months post-surgery; TSC patient then seizure free. Surgery cases with the highest brain T cell transcript signatures were chosen for sequencing. Patients received at least one anti-epileptic drug before surgery. The sample comes from a study of brain T cells in children with intractable seizures. Germline CDR1 is ENHRY and CDR2 is SYGVKD. The CDR3 sequence is 13 residues long. Trimming stripped 10 bases from V and 5 bases from J, with 14 bases between. General study points: Clones missing pre-surgery may reflect undersampling of that blood sample. Patients' HCMV serostatus was unknown; virus specificity rests on CDR3 similarity alone.

TCRdb's table, derived via immunoSEQ multiplex PCR, lists solely in-frame clones and lacks some. The table records about 340,000 clones, approximately 93% of them present only once. The input for sequencing was peripheral blood, taken 4 to 5 months after surgery. This chain links TRBV10-3 with TRBJ2-2; D gene ambiguous. The receptor was isolated from a boy less than two years old with tuberous sclerosis and intractable seizures. CDR3 bases: TGTGCCAGGTCCAGTAGGGCAACCGGGGAGCTGTTTTTT. It specifies CARSSRATGELFF.